The 21 T cell receptor beta chains below were found in one sample sequenced in a study of T-cell reconstitution after alpha-beta-depleted transplantation in children. Preparation of the TCRbeta library involved a method that used unique molecular identifiers. A single record per CDR3 protein comes from TCRdb applying MiXCR to the PCR reads. This table holds around 70,000 distinct CDR3 sequences, 11% found once. The sequencing here drew on PBMCs, taken before TCRalphabeta/CD19-depleted stem cell transplant. These receptors were obtained from a boy younger than 18 with acute myeloid leukemia, due to receive a stem cell transplant.

The rearrangement joins TRBV3-1 to TRBJ1-3; 7 bases fit TRBD1. The V gene end was trimmed by 4 bases and the J gene end by 2 bases; junction bases not matched to a gene: 8. The CDR3 consists of 16 residues. The germline V gene has CDR1 LGHDT and CDR2 YNNKEL (reference sequence). The CDR3 sequence is CASSPDPGQAGNTIYF. The DNA of the CDR3 is TGTGCCAGCAGCCCAGACCCTGGACAGGCTGGAAACACCATATATTTT.

This clonotype was seen many times. The chain combines TRBV19 with TRBJ1-5; the match to TRBD1 covers 10 bases. V lost 3 bases, J lost 5 bases, and 7 bases stayed unmatched. Germline CDR1 reads LNHDA; CDR2 reads SQIVND (reference sequence). This CDR3 is built from 16 residues. CDR3 loop: CASSISRDRGYQPQHF. The DNA for the CDR3 is TGTGCCAGTAGTATCTCCCGGGACAGGGGATATCAGCCCCAGCATTTT.

This clonotype was observed many times. The chain carries TRBV20-1 and TRBJ2-3, with 9 bases that match TRBD2. This CDR3 has 14 amino acids. In germline, CDR1 is DFQATT, CDR2 SNEGSKA (reference sequence). Trimming removed 6 bases from V and 7 bases from J; junction bases left unmatched: 11. CDR3 coding DNA: TGCAGTGCACCTAGGGCGGGGGGGCCGTATACGCAGTATTTT. Protein product: CSAPRAGGPYTQYF.

This clonotype was recorded at least ten times. The chain combines TRBV2 with TRBJ2-1; no firm D call. The CDR3 runs 11 residues. Germline V gene data show CDR1 as SNHLY and CDR2 as FYNNEI. Trimming cost V 4 bases and J 6 bases, with 4 bases left between them. The CDR3 region is CASSGSNEQFF. The CDR3 DNA reads TGTGCCAGCAGTGGTAGCAATGAGCAGTTCTTC.

The chain joins TRBV1 to TRBJ2-5; TRBD1, as called in the table, went unchecked against the DNA. TRBV1 is a recognized pseudogene. The CDR3 loop spans 18 amino acids. In DNA form, the CDR3 reads TGTACCAGCAGCTTCCTAAGGTTGCAGGGAGGGTTCCAAGAGACCCAGTACTTC. Its translation: CTSSFLRLQGGFQETQYF.

The sample holds many counts of this clonotype. The chain uses TRBV7-3 and TRBJ2-1; 9 nucleotides match TRBD2. The CDR3 consists of 15 residues. V was clipped by 8 bases and J by 7 bases; unmatched bases: 12. The germline CDR1 and CDR2 sequences are SGHTA and FQGTGA. The CDR3 is CASGTTSGSPNEQFF. DNA of the CDR3: TGTGCCAGCGGGACCACTAGCGGGTCACCAAATGAGCAGTTCTTC.

The V call is TRBV15, the J call TRBJ2-2; tentatively, D is TRBD1 (5 bases). The V end was cut by 0 bases, the J end by 3 bases, with 8 bases between. The CDR3 sequence is 15 residues long. Germline V gives CDR1 LNHNV, CDR2 YYDKDF (reference sequence). The CDR3 DNA sequence: TGTGCCACCAGCAGAGAGGGGCTGTACACCGGGGAGCTGTTTTTT. Protein product: CATSREGLYTGELFF.

This clonotype was seen a handful of times. V and J are TRBV3-1 and TRBJ2-6, with 11 bases fitting TRBD1. Germline-derived CDR1 and CDR2 are LGHDT and YNNKEL (reference sequence). The junction had 3 bases not matched to a gene; V was cut back by 8 bases and J by 0 bases. This CDR3 spans 16 amino acids. CDR3 nucleotide sequence: TGTGCCAGCGGGGACAGGGGGAGCTCTGGGGCCAACGTCCTGACTTTC. This sequence encodes CASGDRGSSGANVLTF.

The table lists this clonotype with many counts. This rearrangement joins TRBV7-9 to TRBJ2-6, with D perhaps matching TRBD2 (5 bases). Per germline, CDR1 SEHNR and CDR2 FQNEAQ (reference sequence). V lost 3 bases and J lost 1, with 10 bases in between. This CDR3 is 16 amino acids long. The CDR3, as DNA: TGTGCCAGCAGCTTGTACGGAGGTTCTGGGGCCAACGTCCTGACTTTC. Residues: CASSLYGGSGANVLTF.

This clonotype was detected many times. The chain recombines TRBV27 with TRBJ2-1; 7 positions agree with TRBD1. J gave up 3 bases and V 6 bases, and 5 bases lay outside the gene matches. The CDR3 runs 14 residues. The V gene's germline CDR1 is MNHEY and CDR2 SMNVEV (reference sequence). The CDR3 coding sequence is TGTGCCAGCAGCTGGGGACAGTTCTACAATGAGCAGTTCTTC. Amino acids: CASSWGQFYNEQFF.

This clonotype was detected ten times or more. V usage is TRBV7-2 and J usage is TRBJ2-1; the match to TRBD2 covers 9 bases. Germline assignment: CDR1 SGHTA and CDR2 FQGNSA. The CDR3 totals 14 residues. J gave up 5 bases and V 5 bases, and 4 bases lay outside the gene matches. CDR3 loop: CASSTRLADNEQFF. Here the CDR3 DNA reads TGTGCCAGCAGCACCAGACTAGCGGACAATGAGCAGTTCTTC.

This clonotype was seen repeatedly, ten times or more. The V gene is TRBV24-1, the J gene TRBJ2-3, with 11 bases fitting TRBD1. Germline lookup yields CDR1 KGHDR and CDR2 SFDVKD. The CDR3 spans 14 residues. The V and J ends lost 9 bases and 3 bases, in that order; junction bases with no gene match: 4. The DNA of the CDR3 is TGTGCCACCCAGGGGACAGGGGGAACAGATACGCAGTATTTT. Translating it yields CATQGTGGTDTQYF.

Of note for this clonotype: A much larger clone differs by one base, so this may be a read error. The rearrangement joins TRBV11-2 to TRBJ2-7; D unresolved. Per germline, CDR1 SGHAT and CDR2 FQNNGV. The CDR3 length is 13 residues. Trimming stripped 5 bases from V and 4 bases from J, with 12 bases between. In DNA form, the CDR3 reads TGTGCCAGCAGCCCGGCACTACCATACGAGCAGTACGTC. Translation: CASSPALPYEQYV.

This clonotype was counted ten times or more. This sequence joins TRBV28 and TRBJ2-1; 10 bases fit TRBD1. V lost 3 bases and J lost 8; bases outside the gene matches: 10. This CDR3 spans 16 amino acids. The germline V gene has CDR1 MDHEN and CDR2 SYDVKM. The CDR3 protein is CASSFARQGAVHEQFF. For the CDR3, the DNA is TGTGCCAGCAGTTTTGCCCGACAGGGGGCGGTTCATGAGCAGTTCTTC.

This clonotype was observed at least ten times. The chain couples TRBV4-2 to TRBJ2-2; D unclear. There are 14 residues in the CDR3. The germline gives CDR1 LGHNA, CDR2 YNFKEQ. Trimming took 3 bases from V and 6 from J, leaving 11 bases between them. The chain's CDR3 is CASSHAGFPGELFF. The CDR3 region has the DNA TGTGCCAGCAGCCACGCAGGATTTCCCGGGGAGCTGTTTTTT.

This clonotype was seen a handful of times. The chain carries TRBV5-1 and TRBJ2-7; 7 bases fit TRBD2. CDR1 and CDR2 (germline): SGHRS, YFSETQ. CDR3 length: 14 amino acids. Losses at the gene ends were 2 bases for V and 0 bases for J; bases not matched to a gene: 2. CDR3 sequence (DNA): TGCGCCAGCAGCTTTCTAGCGGCCTCCTACGAGCAGTACTTC. It translates to CASSFLAASYEQYF.

There are many counts of this clonotype. The J gene is TRBJ2-3, the V gene TRBV5-1; TRBD1 matches 10 bases. After removal of 7 bases from V and 10 bases from J, the junction contained 12 bases not matched to a gene. Per the germline V gene, CDR1 is SGHRS and CDR2 is YFSETQ. CDR3 size: 14 residues. CDR3 residues: CASGPGQGLQAQYF. In nucleotides, the CDR3 is TGCGCCAGCGGCCCGGGACAGGGGCTACAAGCGCAGTATTTT.

This clonotype was detected many times. The chain joins TRBV4-3 to TRBJ2-1, with TRBD2 identical over 13 bases. Trimming took 1 base from V and 9 from J; bases not matched to a gene: 6. This CDR3 spans 16 amino acids. Germline V lookup: CDR1 LGHNA, CDR2 YSLEER. In DNA, the CDR3 is TGCGCCAGCAGCCAAGTGTTGGGACTAGCGGGATTTGAGCAGTTCTTC. It yields the protein CASSQVLGLAGFEQFF.

This clonotype was observed at least ten times. The chain is built from TRBV5-1 and TRBJ1-3, with D unclear. V gave up 0 bases and J gave up 7 bases, with 14 bases separating them. The CDR3 has 15 amino acids. Looked up from germline, CDR1 is SGHRS and CDR2 is YFSETQ. Here the CDR3 DNA reads TGCGCCAGCAGCTTGGTAGCGGGAACGGCGAACACCATATATTTT. Translation gives CASSLVAGTANTIYF.

This clonotype was found many times. V gene TRBV27 combines with J gene TRBJ2-2, with 7 bases fitting TRBD2. With V trimmed by 4 bases and J by 7 bases, 9 bases remained unmatched. CDR1 and CDR2 from the germline V gene are MNHEY and SMNVEV (reference sequence). This CDR3 spans 15 amino acids. CDR3 sequence reads: CASSSAGPRGGELFF. The DNA for the CDR3 is TGTGCCAGCAGTTCAGCGGGACCCCGGGGCGGGGAGCTGTTTTTT.

The table lists this clonotype with many counts. The CDR3 reads CAWRQNTGEIYYGYTF. In DNA form, the CDR3 reads TGTGCCTGGAGACAAAACACAGGGGAGATATACTATGGCTACACCTTC. This chain uses TRBV30 with TRBJ1-2; the match to TRBD1 covers 7 bases. This CDR3 has 16 residues. CDR1 GTSNPN and CDR2 SVGIG come from the germline V gene (reference sequence). The trim removed 3 bases at V and 3 bases at J, leaving 13 bases unmatched.